The rows below give T cell receptor beta chains drawn from one sample of a study of CD8 T cells in Susac syndrome. TCRdb itself ran the immunoSEQ multiplex PCR reads through MiXCR, one entry per CDR3 protein. The sample holds some 140,000 distinct CDR3 sequences; around 85% are singletons and the top ten take around 0.51%. Sequenced material: CD8+ T cells from PBMCs. Source of these receptors: a human donor with multiple sclerosis. CDR3s include the opening cysteine and the closing phenylalanine or tryptophan. The D gene is left open where the match is weak. Size is omitted from some rows. Given values are once, few, many or a class for expanded clones.

j_call v_call d_call clone_size cdr3_aa cdr3_nt
TRBJ2-1 TRBV19 TRBD2 NA CASSIVAGDEQFF TGTGCCAGTAGTATAGTAGCGGGAGATGAGCAGTTCTTC
TRBJ1-1 TRBV9 TRBD1 NA CASSGDRDRFTEAFF TGTGCCAGCAGCGGGGACAGGGATCGGTTCACTGAAGCTTTCTTT
TRBJ1-2 TRBV29-1 TRBD1 NA CSVEDQGDYGYTF TGCAGCGTTGAAGATCAGGGGGACTATGGCTACACCTTC
TRBJ2-3 TRBV19 NA NA CASSNPSGSTDTQYF TGTGCCAGTAGTAACCCCAGCGGGAGCACAGATACGCAGTATTTT
TRBJ2-7 TRBV29-1 TRBD1 NA CSVAGGTGDSYEQYF TGCAGCGTTGCCGGGGGGACAGGGGACTCCTACGAGCAGTACTTC
TRBJ1-1 TRBV29-1 TRBD1 NA CSVSAGTEEAFF TGCAGCGTTTCCGCCGGGACAGAAGAAGCTTTCTTT
TRBJ1-4 TRBV5-6 NA NA CASSLDPADEKLFF TGTGCCAGCAGCTTGGACCCGGCTGATGAAAAACTGTTTTTT
TRBJ2-7 TRBV20-1 NA NA CSASPLDKVTYEQYF TGCAGTGCTAGCCCACTGGACAAGGTGACCTACGAGCAGTACTTC
TRBJ1-5 TRBV4-1 NA NA CASSQDVAGRQPQHF TGCGCCAGCAGCCAAGATGTGGCAGGGCGCCAGCCCCAGCATTTT
TRBJ2-3 TRBV7-2 NA NA CASSFRVRGRTDTQYF TGTGCCAGCAGCTTCCGGGTCAGAGGCCGCACAGATACGCAGTATTTT
TRBJ1-6 TRBV4-3 TRBD1 NA CASSQETGGAYNSPLHF TGCGCCAGCAGCCAAGAGACAGGGGGAGCCTATAATTCACCCCTCCACTTT
TRBJ2-1 TRBV3-1 NA NA CASSHGTDYNEQFF TGTGCCAGCAGCCATGGGACGGACTACAATGAGCAGTTCTTC
TRBJ2-2 TRBV27 TRBD1 NA CASREGQANTGELFF TGTGCCAGCAGAGAGGGACAGGCGAACACCGGGGAGCTGTTTTTT
TRBJ2-3 TRBV5-1 TRBD2 NA CASSLVFPLQLAGGPDTQYF TGCGCCAGCAGCTTGGTATTCCCACTCCAACTAGCGGGGGGCCCAGATACGCAGTATTTT
TRBJ1-6 TRBV12-3/TRBV12-4 TRBD1 NA CASSWTGGTNSPLHF TGTGCCAGCAGTTGGACAGGGGGCACGAATTCACCCCTCCACTTT
TRBJ2-3 TRBV27 NA few CASSFDRGDTQYF TGTGCCAGCAGTTTCGACCGCGGAGATACGCAGTATTTT
TRBJ1-1 TRBV24-1 NA NA CATSDSGNPEAFF TGTGCCACCAGTGATTCAGGGAACCCTGAAGCTTTCTTT
TRBJ1-1 TRBV3-1 NA NA CASSQDLVVENQAFF TGTGCCAGCAGCCAAGATCTAGTGGTGGAGAATCAAGCTTTCTTT
TRBJ2-6 TRBV11-1 TRBD1 few CASSIRPRGQGLVGANVLTF TGTGCCAGCAGCATACGGCCTCGGGGACAGGGGCTCGTTGGGGCCAACGTCCTGACTTTC
TRBJ1-1 TRBV4-1 NA few CASSHDHISGAFF TGCGCCAGCAGCCACGATCACATCTCTGGAGCTTTCTTT
TRBJ2-3 TRBV2 TRBD2 NA CASSFPLAGVTDTQYF TGTGCCAGCAGCTTCCCCTTAGCGGGGGTCACAGATACGCAGTATTTT
TRBJ2-3 TRBV7-9 TRBD1 NA CASSLGQGDGDTQYF TGTGCCAGCAGCCTGGGACAGGGGGACGGAGATACGCAGTATTTT
TRBJ1-3 TRBV20-1 TRBD1 NA CSARDLDRGDGNTIYF TGCAGTGCTAGAGATCTAGACAGGGGAGACGGAAACACCATATATTTT
TRBJ1-1 TRBV6-1 NA few CASSRGGDYTEAFF TGTGCCAGCAGCCGCGGGGGGGACTACACTGAAGCTTTCTTT
TRBJ2-7 TRBV28 NA few CASSPIQGSHMEQYF TGTGCCAGCAGTCCGATTCAGGGGAGCCATATGGAGCAGTACTTC
TRBJ1-2 TRBV10-3 TRBD1 NA CAITTGTDGYTF TGTGCCATCACGACCGGGACAGATGGCTACACCTTC
TRBJ2-2 TRBV19 TRBD1 NA CASLGTENTGELFF TGTGCCAGTTTAGGGACAGAGAACACCGGGGAGCTGTTTTTT
TRBJ2-3 TRBV7-2 TRBD2 NA CASSPGRLSTDTQYF TGTGCCAGCAGTCCCGGGAGGCTGAGCACAGATACGCAGTATTTT
TRBJ2-7 TRBV27 TRBD2 NA CASSLILAGGPYEQYF TGTGCCAGCAGTCTTATATTAGCGGGGGGCCCCTACGAGCAGTACTTC
TRBJ1-1 TRBV19 NA NA CASSIEPGNTEAFF TGTGCCAGTAGTATAGAACCGGGGAACACTGAAGCTTTCTTT
TRBJ1-1 TRBV19 NA NA CASSIKVDLEAFF TGTGCCAGTAGTATAAAAGTCGACCTTGAAGCTTTCTTT
TRBJ1-2 TRBV12-3/TRBV12-4 TRBD1 NA CASSHGTGRQGYTF TGTGCCAGCAGCCATGGGACAGGGCGTCAAGGCTACACCTTC
TRBJ1-2 TRBV27 NA few CASSLGQHYGYTF TGTGCCAGCAGTCTTGGACAGCACTATGGCTACACCTTC
TRBJ2-2 TRBV27 NA few CASSMIAGELFF TGTGCCAGCAGTATGATAGCCGGGGAGCTGTTTTTT
TRBJ2-1 TRBV6-5 TRBD2 NA CASSSGTSGVHEQFF TGTGCCAGCAGCTCCGGGACTAGCGGGGTTCATGAGCAGTTCTTC
TRBJ2-3 TRBV5-6 NA NA CASSLFRDDTDTQYF TGTGCCAGCAGCTTGTTTAGGGACGACACAGATACGCAGTATTTT
TRBJ2-3 TRBV27 NA NA CASSLEGARTDTQYF TGTGCCAGCAGTTTGGAGGGGGCGCGCACAGATACGCAGTATTTT
TRBJ2-2 TRBV5-8 NA NA CASSFRTGELFF TGTGCCAGCAGCTTTCGCACCGGGGAGCTGTTTTTT
TRBJ2-1 TRBV15 NA NA CATSRWGIYNEQFF TGTGCCACCAGCAGGTGGGGCATCTACAATGAGCAGTTCTTC
TRBJ2-6 TRBV7-2 TRBD1 few CASSLIPGQGSGANVLTF TGTGCCAGCAGCTTAATACCGGGACAGGGCTCTGGGGCCAACGTCCTGACTTTC
TRBJ2-1 TRBV5-1 TRBD1 few CASSLGDRIGGEQFF TGCGCCAGCAGCTTGGGGGACAGGATAGGGGGTGAGCAGTTCTTC
TRBJ2-7 TRBV6-1 NA few CASRSGQSSYEQYF TGTGCCAGCAGGTCAGGACAGAGCTCCTACGAGCAGTACTTC